This TCR beta chain was sequenced for a study of OX40 agonist ivuxolimab in advanced cancers. Study results and limitations: By week 6 at 0.1 to 3.0 mg/kg, blood CD4+ and CD8+ T cells had expanded clonally.

In its sample, this clone was seen once. Its antigen is as yet unknown. Autoimmune disease history or systemic immunosuppression meant exclusion. Sequencing used immunoSEQ multiplex PCR; TCRdb keeps in-frame clones, though not all of them. The table includes about 86,000 clones, 89% detected once. The sequencing here drew on CD4+ or CD8+ T cells sorted from blood, taken in a trial of the OX40 agonist ivuxolimab. The clonotype was recovered from an adult with an advanced solid tumor such as melanoma, head and neck, liver or kidney cancer.

This chain's CDR3 is CASSGGTSSYNSPLHF. DNA for the CDR3: TGTGCCAGCAGTGGAGGGACGAGCTCCTATAATTCACCCCTCCACTTT. The genes are TRBV6-1 and TRBJ1-6, with D possibly matching TRBD1 (5 bases). The V gene lost 4 bases and the J gene lost 0 bases, with 10 bases spanning the gap. Germline CDR1 MNHNS, CDR2 SASEGT. This CDR3 spans 16 amino acids.